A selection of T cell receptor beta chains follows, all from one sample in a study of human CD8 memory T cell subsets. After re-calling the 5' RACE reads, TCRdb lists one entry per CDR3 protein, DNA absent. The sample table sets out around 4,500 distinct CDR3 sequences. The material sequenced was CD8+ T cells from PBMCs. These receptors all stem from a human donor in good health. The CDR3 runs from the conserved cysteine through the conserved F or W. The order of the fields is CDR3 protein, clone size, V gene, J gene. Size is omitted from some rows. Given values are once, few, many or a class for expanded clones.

CAISDSGNTIYF	medium-sized	TRBV10-3	TRBJ1-3
CASSYLELYLETQYF	-	TRBV6-2/TRBV6-3	TRBJ2-5
CASSSIAGEADTQYF	-	TRBV28	TRBJ2-3
CASSGSGSADTQYF	-	TRBV6-2/TRBV6-3	TRBJ2-3
CASSFLHADSGANVLTF	-	TRBV5-4	TRBJ2-6
CSASNVGQGASPLHF	medium-sized	TRBV20-1	TRBJ1-6
CASSPPGSSYNEQFF	-	TRBV6-2/TRBV6-3	TRBJ2-1
CASSQTGQGGYNEQFF	-	TRBV4-3	TRBJ2-1
CASSDGETHNEQFF	-	TRBV6-4	TRBJ2-1
CAISGMNTGELFF	-	TRBV4-1	TRBJ2-2
CATSRDGSGGAETQYF	medium-sized	TRBV15	TRBJ2-5
CASSLGMNTEAFF	-	TRBV7-3	TRBJ1-1
CSPRLAGGTETQYF	-	TRBV20-1	TRBJ2-5
CSAQTGQGIYEQYF	medium-sized	TRBV20-1	TRBJ2-7
CSARDEDKGLTRGYTF	-	TRBV20-1	TRBJ1-2
CSVDGAGGSYNEQFF	-	TRBV29-1	TRBJ2-1
CASSLQVSATNEKLFF	-	TRBV7-9	TRBJ1-4
CASSPRQSSYEQYF	-	TRBV9	TRBJ2-7
CASSETGTSIEAFF	medium-sized	TRBV6-4	TRBJ1-1
CSASSGDGILGYTF	-	TRBV20-1	TRBJ1-2
CSVLVAGEMNTQYF	medium-sized	TRBV29-1	TRBJ2-3
CASILRGSYNSPLHF	medium-sized	TRBV28	TRBJ1-6
CAISRDTNNSPLHF	medium-sized	TRBV10-3	TRBJ1-6
CASSEGSGSTDTQYF	medium-sized	TRBV6-4	TRBJ2-3
CASRKGSLYEQYF	-	TRBV7-9	TRBJ2-7
CASSEGSGANVLTF	medium-sized	TRBV6-1	TRBJ2-6
CASSYHADSMNTEAFF	-	TRBV6-2/TRBV6-3	TRBJ1-1
CASSEGSGISYEQYF	-	TRBV2	TRBJ2-7
CASSQSLAGGPLDEQFF	-	TRBV5-1	TRBJ2-1
CSAREGTDTGELFF	medium-sized	TRBV20-1	TRBJ2-2
CASSHGDSDTGELFF	-	TRBV4-2	TRBJ2-2
CSASTGGDADTQYF	large	TRBV20-1	TRBJ2-3
CASSLEGSTDTQYF	-	TRBV7-9	TRBJ2-3
CSARDQLAGEHTGELFF	-	TRBV20-1	TRBJ2-2
CASSYPNRDTDMNTEAFF	-	TRBV6-6	TRBJ1-1
CASSDPSGTPYDEQFF	-	TRBV9	TRBJ2-1
CASSPPSLRTEAFF	medium-sized	TRBV18	TRBJ1-1
CASSYQPGGAGTDTQYF	-	TRBV6-5	TRBJ2-3
CASSYITGELFF	medium-sized	TRBV6-5	TRBJ2-2
CASSSYGPGDEQYF	-	TRBV28	TRBJ2-7
CASSQAMGYNEQFF	-	TRBV4-3	TRBJ2-1
CATRGGPHFEQFF	medium-sized	TRBV24-1	TRBJ2-1
CASSQDEGTTDEQYF	-	TRBV4-2	TRBJ2-7
CASGTGQASYEQYF	-	TRBV7-3	TRBJ2-7
CASSDSEGGSTEAFF	-	TRBV6-4	TRBJ1-1
CASSLTPFWQFF	-	TRBV7-6	TRBJ2-1
CASSTPGAPGANVLTF	-	TRBV11-2	TRBJ2-6
CASSISLSGNTQYF	-	TRBV19	TRBJ2-3
CASSPRQDYPEAFF	-	TRBV4-3	TRBJ1-1
CASSPAGHYEQYF	-	TRBV5-6	TRBJ2-7
CASSQRRQGAGDEQYF	-	TRBV14	TRBJ2-7
CSARDRLAILPDTQYF	medium-sized	TRBV20-1	TRBJ2-3
CASQPENRDTKAYGYTF	-	TRBV25-1	TRBJ1-2
CASSDSPSPTNYGYTF	-	TRBV6-4	TRBJ1-2
CASSQDLGEAYEQYF	medium-sized	TRBV4-3	TRBJ2-7
CASSQGLAGVDEQFF	-	TRBV4-3	TRBJ2-1
CASSLEVLETQYF	-	TRBV7-9	TRBJ2-5